This passage covers 9 T cell receptor beta chains from one sample sequenced in a study of blood T cell repertoires in COVID-19 (dated by TCRdb to about 2020). The library was obtained by the immunoSEQ multiplex PCR assay. TCRdb holds this immuneACCESS table with in-frame rearrangements only. Some clones are missing; in checked studies, unresolved V genes explain under half, and the rest has no known cause. The sample contains 250,000 to 300,000 clones, more than 75% of them found a single time. The ten largest clones represent over 4% of the sample. Sequencing was carried out using peripheral blood. The receptor set was obtained from a woman aged 60-70 years with COVID-19, enrolled during active disease.

The rearrangement joins TRBV2 to TRBJ2-1; D unresolved. V was trimmed by 7 bases and J by 5 bases, leaving 12 bases between them. This CDR3 region has 13 residues. Germline V gene data show CDR1 as SNHLY and CDR2 as FYNNEI. The DNA of the CDR3 is TGTGCCAGCATTCAGCGCCAAAACAATGAGCAGTTCTTC. It yields the protein CASIQRQNNEQFF.

The rearrangement uses TRBV5-6 and TRBJ2-7; TRBD2 matches at 10 bases. Germline assignment: CDR1 SGHDT and CDR2 YYEEEE. With 9 bases clipped from V and 3 bases from J, the junction kept 21 bases outside the gene matches. The CDR3 has 18 residues. The CDR3 is CATSRRASGRVGIYEQYF. The DNA for the CDR3 is TGTGCCACCTCACGGCGAGCTAGCGGGAGAGTCGGGATCTACGAGCAGTACTTC.

The chain couples TRBV27 to TRBJ1-4, with 8 bases that match TRBD1. V lost 1 base and J lost 7; bases outside the gene matches: 17. This CDR3 is 19 amino acids long. CDR1 is MNHEY, CDR2 SMNVEV, per germline (reference sequence). The CDR3 sequence: CASSLYGFDRGGSGEKLFF. The CDR3 DNA follows: TGTGCCAGCAGTTTATATGGGTTCGACAGGGGCGGCAGTGGTGAAAAACTGTTTTTT. The whole variable domain, remainder taken from reference TRBV27 and TRBJ1-4, is EAQVTQNPRYLITVTGKKLTVTCSQNMNHEYMSWYRQDPGLGLRQIYYSMNVEVTDKGDVPEGYKVSRKEKRNFPLILESPSPNQTSLYFCASSLYGFDRGGSGEKLFFGSGTQLSVL.

As concerns this clone: Distinct nucleotide sequences in the sample also encode this CDR3. The chain links TRBV30 to TRBJ1-5; 7 bases map to TRBD1. The junction had 5 bases not matched to a gene; V was cut back by 0 bases and J by 6 bases. The length of the CDR3 is 14 residues. CDR1 GTSNPN and CDR2 SVGIG come from the germline V gene (reference sequence). The CDR3 loop is CAWSVRAGGQPQHF. DNA of the CDR3: TGTGCCTGGAGTGTACGGGCAGGGGGTCAGCCCCAGCATTTT.

This clone was seen once. The J gene is TRBJ1-1, the V gene TRBV28; 8 bases align to TRBD1. The germline V gene encodes CDR1 MDHEN and CDR2 SYDVKM. V dropped 6 bases and J dropped 2; count of bases not matched to a gene: 8. CDR3 length equals 15 residues. The CDR3 DNA reads as TGTGCCAGCAGAGGATCGGACAGGGAAAACACTGAAGCTTTCTTT. Translating it yields CASRGSDRENTEAFF.

The gene calls are TRBV27 and TRBJ2-1; 13 nucleotides line up with TRBD2. The V gene end was trimmed by 2 bases and the J gene end by 0 bases; junction bases not matched to a gene: 7. Germline assignment: CDR1 MNHEY and CDR2 SMNVEV (reference sequence). CDR3 size: 19 residues. The CDR3 nucleotides are TGTGCCAGCAGTTTAAGGACTAGCGGGAGACGCACCTCCTACAATGAGCAGTTCTTC. Protein product: CASSLRTSGRRTSYNEQFF.

The chain recombines TRBV6-5 with TRBJ2-7, with a tentative D call TRBD1 (7 bases). The CDR3 is 13 amino acids. Germline loops: CDR1 MNHEY, CDR2 SVGAGI. V was pared by 6 bases and J by 5 bases, with 14 bases between. The CDR3 bases are TGTGCCAGCAGGCCGACAGGGAGGCACGAGCAGTACTTC. Encoded protein: CASRPTGRHEQYF.

The rearrangement uses TRBV6-5 and TRBJ2-7; TRBD1 aligns across 10 bases. V lost 4 bases, J lost 2 bases, and 2 bases stayed unmatched. Germline V gene lookup returns CDR1 MNHEY and CDR2 SVGAGI. CDR3 length: 14 amino acids. The CDR3 here is CASSSDRGAYEQYF. For the CDR3, the DNA is TGTGCCAGCAGTTCGGACAGGGGGGCCTACGAGCAGTACTTC.

The chain employs TRBV7-3 and TRBJ2-7, with 10 bases matching TRBD2. The CDR3 consists of 15 residues. Trimming at V came to 0 bases and at J to 5 bases, leaving 4 bases not matched to a gene. The germline gives CDR1 SGHTA, CDR2 FQGTGA. The CDR3 loop is CASSLTHLAGDEQYF. The CDR3 nucleotides read TGTGCCAGCAGCTTAACGCACCTAGCGGGAGACGAGCAGTACTTC.